Here is one T cell receptor (beta chain) with its context. Antigen unknown. All donors comprised healthy Caucasians. Looked up from germline, CDR1 is MNHEY and CDR2 is SVGAGI. The CDR3 spans 15 residues. V trimming: 5 bases; J trimming: 3 bases; junction bases outside the gene matches: 10. The sample belongs to a study of identical twins. Study-wide points: Monozygotic twin pairs showed more out-of-frame TCR alpha sharing than models estimated. There was an excess of low generation probability in the out-of-frame alpha sequences that twins shared. The authors drew conclusions from cross-sectional statistical analysis rather than following the same donors.

TCRdb used MiXCR to reprocess the 5' RACE reads, holding one entry per CDR3 protein. The repertoire holds 1.5 million to 2 million distinct CDR3 sequences, with roughly 35% as singletons. This sequence originates from a newborn girl in good health. The sequencing input was cord blood. V usage is TRBV6-5 and J usage is TRBJ2-7; 7 bases align to TRBD1. The CDR3 here is CASSHNRGRVYEQYF. The DNA of the CDR3 is TGTGCCAGCAGTCACAACAGGGGTAGGGTCTACGAGCAGTACTTC.